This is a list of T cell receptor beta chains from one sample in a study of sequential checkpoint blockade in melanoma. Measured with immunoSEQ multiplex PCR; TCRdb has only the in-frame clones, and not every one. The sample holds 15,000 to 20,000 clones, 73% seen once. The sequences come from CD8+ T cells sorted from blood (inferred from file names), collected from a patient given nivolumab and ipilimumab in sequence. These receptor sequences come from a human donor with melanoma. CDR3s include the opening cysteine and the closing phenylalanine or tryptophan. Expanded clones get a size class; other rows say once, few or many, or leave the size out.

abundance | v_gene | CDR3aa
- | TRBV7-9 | CASSLNGQGQTEQYF
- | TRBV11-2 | CASRAGVYEQYF
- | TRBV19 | CASSLGGAEAFF
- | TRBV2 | CASSIAPGREPYEQYF
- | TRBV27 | CASSPRGQGAYEQYF
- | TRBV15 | CATSREGTGRSNQPQHF
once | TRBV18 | CASSPPQTDTKEKLFF
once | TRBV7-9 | CASSLSGSVTGELFF
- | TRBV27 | CASSRTGNYEQYF
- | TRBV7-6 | CASSRGWGDRDEQFF
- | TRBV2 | CASSDQSRTYEQYF
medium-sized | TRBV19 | CATDRDGSGELFF
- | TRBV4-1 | CASSQVAGLNTEAFF
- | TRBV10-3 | CAISESFVLDRRPLYEQYF
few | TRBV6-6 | CASSFRYAAYEQYF
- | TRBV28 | CASSARTGRGETQYF
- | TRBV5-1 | CASSLAERGNEQYF
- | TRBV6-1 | CAIESLLGPREQYF
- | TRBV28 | CASRTGVGNEQFF
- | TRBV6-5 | CASRNLNLWSYEQYF
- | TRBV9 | CASNPYRATNEQFF
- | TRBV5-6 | CASSLSAASGRDTQYF
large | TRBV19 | CASSIDGATEQYF
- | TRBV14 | CASSQDDNSYEQYF
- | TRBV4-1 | CASSQDGQVVYGYTF
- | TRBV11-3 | CASSDPGSYHEQYF
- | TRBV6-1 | CASSEKGGGSGANVLTF
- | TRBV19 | CASSILEISNQPQHF
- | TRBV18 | CASSHTDRGNTEAFF
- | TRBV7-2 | CASSSASGGAAPNTGELFF
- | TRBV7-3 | CASSDGTHEQYF
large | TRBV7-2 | CASSLVAGASYEQYF
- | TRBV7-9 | CASSYETSGTDTQYF
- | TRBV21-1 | CASSGGVAERPGGELFF
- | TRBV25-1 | CASSEGGAVEAFF
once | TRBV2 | CASSALAGGASLEQFF
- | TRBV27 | CASSSLTAYYEQYF
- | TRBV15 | CATSPSAGTGMVGDQPQHF
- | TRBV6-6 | CASSYVGGSSYEQYF
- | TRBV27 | CASSFGQGASYEQYF
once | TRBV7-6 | CASSATTGGGLYEQYF
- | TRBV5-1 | CASSLAGGGARETQYF
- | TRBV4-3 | CASSQVSQTLNYGYTF
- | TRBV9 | CASSVAGVSYGYTF
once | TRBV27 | CASSPGTSGSNEQYF
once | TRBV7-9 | CATGTGSGEQYF
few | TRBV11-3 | CASSPLASPDTQYF
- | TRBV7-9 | CASSPPRAYEQYF
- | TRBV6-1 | CASMRQGGENYGYTF
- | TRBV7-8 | CASTMSVAGEGYGYTF
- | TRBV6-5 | CASSSGTDLYEQYF
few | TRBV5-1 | CASSLLQGLSYEQYF
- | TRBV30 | CAWSVLAGGLHNEQFF